Below are 21 T cell receptor beta chains sequenced from a single sample in a study of neoadjuvant anti-PD-1 for oral cavity cancer. Assay used: immunoSEQ multiplex PCR; TCRdb lists only in-frame clones, some missing. The repertoire consists of approximately 30,000 clones, with around four fifths occurring once and the leading ten covering 3.4%. Time point given: after neoadjuvant nivolumab, at surgical resection. The sample consisted of PBMCs, taken after nivolumab (anti-PD-1) treatment. These TCRs come from a person between 35 and 79 years old with oral cavity squamous cell carcinoma.

The rearrangement uses TRBV13 and TRBJ2-1, with a tentative D call TRBD2 (6 bases). This CDR3 has 16 amino acids. The germline gives CDR1 PRHDT, CDR2 FYEKMQ (reference sequence). The V and J ends lost 2 bases and 8 bases respectively, with 19 bases between them. Here the CDR3 reads CASSLRARGSADEQFF. The CDR3 region has the DNA TGTGCCAGCAGCTTACGCGCGCGGGGTTCGGCGGATGAGCAGTTCTTC.

The gene calls are TRBV7-9 and TRBJ1-5; D uncertain. V was shortened by 0 bases and J by 1 base, with 7 bases between the two germline ends. The CDR3 totals 15 residues. Germline loops: CDR1 SEHNR, CDR2 FQNEAQ (reference sequence). For the CDR3, the DNA is TGTGCCAGCAGCTTAGCGACGGGCAGCAATCAGCCCCAGCATTTT. Residues: CASSLATGSNQPQHF.

J is TRBJ1-1 and V is TRBV18, with 7 nucleotides matching TRBD1. Per germline, CDR1 KGHSH and CDR2 LQKENI. The CDR3 sequence is 18 residues long. V shed 1 base, J shed 0 bases, and the junction held 11 bases outside the gene matches. CDR3 residues: CASSPRAVGGEVNTEAFF. CDR3 bases: TGTGCCAGCTCACCACGGGCTGTAGGGGGCGAGGTGAACACTGAAGCTTTCTTT.

This clone showed up just once. This sequence joins TRBV6-6 and TRBJ1-5; D is uncertain. Between the trimmed V and J ends, which lost 0 bases and 0 bases, there was a span of 9 bases. Germline lookup yields CDR1 MNHNY and CDR2 SVGAGI (reference sequence). This CDR3 region has 16 residues. The CDR3 protein is CASSYSGGPSNQPQHF. The CDR3 DNA reads TGTGCCAGCAGTTACTCGGGAGGGCCTAGCAATCAGCCCCAGCATTTT.

This sequence joins TRBV19 and TRBJ1-2; 7 bases line up with TRBD1. CDR1 is LNHDA and CDR2 is SQIVND in the germline V gene (reference sequence). The CDR3 consists of 13 residues. J lost 8 bases, V lost 0 bases, and 3 bases had no gene match. The CDR3 here is CASSIEGTAGYTF. The CDR3 bases are TGTGCCAGTAGTATAGAAGGGACAGCCGGCTACACCTTC.

The chain employs TRBV27 and TRBJ2-7; D might be TRBD1 (6 bases). Per the germline V gene, CDR1 is MNHEY and CDR2 is SMNVEV (reference sequence). This CDR3 spans 14 amino acids. V lost 2 bases and J lost 2, with 10 bases in between. The chain's CDR3 is CASSLDRIAYEQYF. DNA for the CDR3: TGTGCCAGCAGTTTAGACAGGATAGCCTACGAGCAGTACTTC.

The CDR3 nucleotides read TGTGCCAGCAGCTTGGAGTGGGACAGGGGCCCGGTTGATCAGCCCCAGCATTTT. Amino acids: CASSLEWDRGPVDQPQHF. The chain is built from TRBV5-5 and TRBJ1-5; 10 bases fit TRBD1. The CDR3 is 18 residues long. The V gene's germline CDR1 is SGHKS and CDR2 YYEKEE (reference sequence). V lost 0 bases, J lost 5 bases, and 11 bases stayed unmatched.

The chain employs TRBV10-2 and TRBJ1-2; no reliable D call. Germline lookup yields CDR1 WSHSY and CDR2 SAAADI. CDR3 length: 15 residues. Trimming shortened V by 6 bases and J by 2 bases, and 16 bases separated the two germline ends. This CDR3 is CASRSGMERNYGYTF. In DNA form, the CDR3 reads TGCGCCAGCAGATCCGGGATGGAGAGAAACTATGGCTACACCTTC.

This rearrangement joins TRBV7-2 to TRBJ1-3, with unresolved D. The V gene lost 4 bases and the J gene lost 4 bases, with 11 bases spanning the gap. CDR1 SGHTA and CDR2 FQGNSA come from the germline V gene. This CDR3 is 14 amino acids long. CDR3 amino acids: CASSSNRDGNTIYF. The DNA for the CDR3 is TGTGCCAGCAGCTCAAACCGAGACGGAAACACCATATATTTT.

This clone was seen just once. This sequence joins TRBV19 and TRBJ1-5; D possibly corresponds to TRBD1 (5 bases). The ends were cut back, 2 bases at V and 5 bases at J, with 10 bases in the middle. Germline V CDR1 and CDR2: LNHDA, SQIVND (reference sequence). There are 14 residues in the CDR3. The CDR3 DNA reads TGTGCCAGTAGTATAACGGGAGGGGATCAGCCCCAGCATTTT. It is translated as CASSITGGDQPQHF.

In its sample, this clone ranks as medium-sized. The sample has other DNA sequences that encode this CDR3 too. The chain has TRBV2 and TRBJ2-6, with D possibly called TRBD1 or TRBD2 (5 bases each). The CDR3 has 17 residues. V was cut by 6 bases and J by 0 bases, with 15 bases left in between. Germline V gives CDR1 SNHLY, CDR2 FYNNEI. The CDR3 sequence: CASRAGTGISGANVLTF. The CDR3 DNA is TGTGCCAGCAGGGCCGGGACGGGGATCTCTGGGGCCAACGTCCTGACTTTC.

This chain joins TRBV19 and TRBJ1-5; 8 nucleotides line up with TRBD1. The germline CDR1 and CDR2 sequences are LNHDA and SQIVND (reference sequence). The CDR3 totals 14 residues. The V segment lost 4 bases and the J segment 6 bases; nucleotides outside the gene matches: 5. CDR3: CASSRTGTTQPQHF. The CDR3 DNA sequence: TGTGCCAGTAGTAGGACAGGGACTACTCAGCCCCAGCATTTT.

The V and J genes are TRBV7-2 and TRBJ2-7, with D unclear. The ends were cut back, 2 bases at V and 4 bases at J, with 6 bases in the middle. This CDR3 is built from 12 residues. Germline V gene data show CDR1 as SGHTA and CDR2 as FQGNSA. The CDR3 DNA reads as TGTGCCAGCAGCTTAAACGGTTACGAGCAGTACTTC. Its protein is CASSLNGYEQYF.

This clone was picked up a small number of times. The V gene is TRBV7-8, the J gene TRBJ2-2; 8 bases map to TRBD1. V shed 1 base and J 10 bases; nucleotides not matched to a gene: 11. Germline V lookup: CDR1 SGHVS, CDR2 FQNEAQ. The CDR3 runs 16 residues. The CDR3, as DNA: TGTGCCAGCAGCTTAGATGGACAGGGACTCTTCTCGGAGCTGTTTTTT. Translation: CASSLDGQGLFSELFF. Based on the CDR3 plus reference TRBV7-8 and TRBJ2-2, the full variable domain is GAGVSQSPRYKVAKRGQDVALRCDPISGHVSLFWYQQALGQGPEFLTYFQNEAQLDKSGLPSDRFFAERPEGSVSTLKIQRTQQEDSAVYLCASSLDGQGLFSELFFGEGSRLTVL.

This clone was recorded once. This chain links TRBV21-1 with TRBJ2-7. TRBV21-1 is reported as a pseudogene. The length of the CDR3 is 18 residues. CDR3 sequence reads: CASSKAGDIIDGSYEQYF. In nucleotides, the CDR3 is TGTGCCAGCAGCAAAGCTGGGGATATCATCGACGGATCCTACGAGCAGTACTTC.

This chain links TRBV7-2 with TRBJ1-5; no reliable D call. V was shortened by 5 bases and J by 3 bases, with 8 bases between the two germline ends. The germline gives CDR1 SGHTA, CDR2 FQGNSA. The length of the CDR3 is 13 residues. The CDR3 nucleotides read TGTGCCAGCAGCGGAGGGCTCAATCAGCCCCAGCATTTT. This codes for CASSGGLNQPQHF. Full variable domain (remainder filled in from reference TRBV7-2 and TRBJ1-5): GAGVSQSPSNKVTEKGKDVELRCDPISGHTALYWYRQSLGQGLEFLIYFQGNSAPDKSGLPSDRFSAERTGGSVSTLTIQRTQQEDSAVYLCASSGGLNQPQHFGDGTRLSIL.

The rearrangement uses TRBV5-1 and TRBJ2-5, with 10 nucleotides matching TRBD2. In germline, CDR1 is SGHRS, CDR2 YFSETQ. The CDR3 has 15 amino acids. V was pared by 4 bases and J by 3 bases, with 6 bases of the junction left unmatched. The CDR3 sequence is CASSRLAGAEETQYF. Here the CDR3 DNA reads TGCGCCAGCAGCCGTCTAGCGGGGGCCGAAGAGACCCAGTACTTC.

This clone was recorded only once. V and J are TRBV9 and TRBJ2-3; 9 bases agree with TRBD2. From germline, CDR1 is SGDLS and CDR2 YYNGEE. Trimming removed 8 bases from V and 3 bases from J; junction bases left unmatched: 7. The CDR3 runs to 14 residues. CDR3 residues: CASGGGVLTDTQYF. The DNA for the CDR3 is TGTGCCAGTGGCGGGGGGGTTTTGACAGATACGCAGTATTTT.

The chain links TRBV9 to TRBJ1-3; the D is unclear. Trimming removed 0 bases at V and 0 bases at J, with 13 bases between. Germline V lookup: CDR1 SGDLS, CDR2 YYNGEE. The CDR3 has 17 amino acids. This CDR3 reads CASSVGTARRSGNTIYF. The CDR3 nucleotides are TGTGCCAGCAGCGTAGGTACGGCGCGCCGCTCTGGAAACACCATATATTTT.

The rearrangement joins TRBV6-5 to TRBJ1-1; D is perhaps TRBD1 (5 bases). The CDR3 runs 15 residues. Germline CDR1 reads MNHEY; CDR2 reads SVGAGI. Trimming stripped 2 bases from V and 1 base from J, with 11 bases between. This chain's CDR3 is CASSYGGEPNTEAFF. The CDR3 nucleotides read TGTGCCAGCAGTTACGGGGGGGAACCGAACACTGAAGCTTTCTTT.

The chain joins TRBV27 to TRBJ2-1; 7 bases match TRBD2. The CDR3 totals 13 residues. Trimming cost V 2 bases and J 7 bases; bases outside gene matches: 2. Germline-derived CDR1 and CDR2 are MNHEY and SMNVEV (reference sequence). Here the CDR3 DNA reads TGTGCCAGCAGTTTAATCGGGGGGAATGAGCAGTTCTTC. This sequence encodes CASSLIGGNEQFF.